This entry lists 27 T cell receptor beta chains sequenced from one sample in a study of T cell changes during pregnancy in multiple sclerosis (dated by TCRdb to the late 2010s). The protocol used for the library was the immunoSEQ multiplex PCR assay. Entries here come from immuneACCESS through TCRdb and include only in-frame sequences with V and J called. Some clones fail to appear in such tables; in the studies checked, an unresolved V gene covers under half of the shortfall, and the cause of the remainder is unknown. The sample profile shows about 120,000 clones; approximately 93% of them were found once. Around 6% of the sample is held by the ten biggest clonotypes. The sequencing here drew on peripheral blood, taken before pregnancy. The receptor source for this set is a female donor with multiple sclerosis, enrolled in a pregnancy study.

The chain has TRBV19 and TRBJ2-1; 10 nucleotides align to TRBD2. Germline trimming cut 6 bases from V and 4 bases from J; bases unmatched to any gene: 18. Germline V CDR1 and CDR2: LNHDA, SQIVND (reference sequence). The CDR3 has 19 amino acids. CDR3 sequence reads: CASSPLGASGSGGYNEQFF. CDR3 DNA sequence: TGTGCCAGTAGCCCCTTGGGGGCTAGCGGGAGTGGTGGATACAATGAGCAGTTCTTC.

This clone appeared once. The chain links TRBV2 to TRBJ2-7; 9 nucleotides line up with TRBD1. Germline lookup yields CDR1 SNHLY and CDR2 FYNNEI. V was pared by 6 bases and J by 9 bases, with 15 bases of the junction left unmatched. This CDR3 comprises 15 residues. The CDR3 reads CASSRIVSQGATQYF. DNA of the CDR3: TGTGCCAGCAGCCGAATCGTTTCACAGGGGGCAACGCAGTACTTC. Together with reference TRBV2 and TRBJ2-7, the CDR3 gives the full variable domain: EPEVTQTPSHQVTQMGQEVILRCVPISNHLYFYWYRQILGQKVEFLVSFYNNEISEKSEIFDDQFSVERPDGSNFTLKIRSTKLEDSAMYFCASSRIVSQGATQYFGPGTRLTVT.

The chain combines TRBV6-6 with TRBJ1-5, with D maybe TRBD1 (5 bases). Trimming removed 4 bases at V and 0 bases at J, with 10 bases between. Germline-derived CDR1 and CDR2 are MNHNY and SVGAGI (reference sequence). The CDR3 spans 15 residues. CDR3 sequence (DNA): TGTGCCAGCAGTTCAAGGACACATAGCAATCAGCCCCAGCATTTT. Its translation is CASSSRTHSNQPQHF.

This CDR3 reads CASSLRSGEKLFF. The CDR3, as DNA: TGTGCCAGCAGCTTGAGATCAGGAGAAAAACTGTTTTTT. The chain has TRBV7-2 and TRBJ1-4; D gene unclear. Trimming stripped 3 bases from V and 8 bases from J, with 10 bases between. The CDR3 is made up of 13 amino acids. The germline gives CDR1 SGHTA, CDR2 FQGNSA.

The rearrangement joins TRBV6-1 to TRBJ2-1; D not certain. The CDR3 is made up of 15 amino acids. V was shortened by 1 base and J by 2 bases, with 9 bases between the two germline ends. Germline assignment: CDR1 MNHNS and CDR2 SASEGT. This chain's CDR3 is CASSEGIYAYNEQFF. CDR3 bases: TGTGCCAGCAGTGAAGGAATCTACGCCTACAATGAGCAGTTCTTC.

The rearrangement joins TRBV6-1 to TRBJ2-7; D possibly corresponds to TRBD2 (6 bases). This CDR3 has 14 residues. Germline CDR1 MNHNS, CDR2 SASEGT. Trimming stripped 3 bases from V and 4 bases from J, with 13 bases between. The CDR3 DNA reads as TGTGCCAGCAGTGACGAAGGACGGGGGTACGAGCAGTACTTC. This translates into CASSDEGRGYEQYF.

The chain uses TRBV6-5 and TRBJ1-1; D uncertain. The CDR3 spans 14 residues. Germline-derived CDR1 and CDR2 are MNHEY and SVGAGI. The V end lost 2 bases, the J end lost 1 base, and 8 bases lay between the germline ends. This chain's CDR3 is CASSYTVKNTEAFF. CDR3 DNA sequence: TGTGCCAGCAGTTACACAGTGAAGAACACTGAAGCTTTCTTT.

This clone was seen once. The V call is TRBV7-6, the J call TRBJ2-7; tentatively, D is TRBD1 (5 bases). V was cut by 1 base and J by 5 bases, with 12 bases left in between. Germline V gene sequence: CDR1 SGHVS, CDR2 FNYEAQ. The CDR3 length is 14 residues. The CDR3 nucleotides read TGTGCCAGCAGCTTAGGAAGCAGGGAACACGAGCAGTACTTC. This translates into CASSLGSREHEQYF.

The chain carries TRBV5-6 and TRBJ1-3, with TRBD1 matching 7 bases. The CDR3 contains 14 residues. Germline V gene data show CDR1 as SGHDT and CDR2 as YYEEEE. J was trimmed by 4 bases and V by 6 bases; bases with no gene match: 7. CDR3 in DNA: TGTGCCAGCACCAAGAGACAGGGAGGAAACACCATATATTTT. It translates to CASTKRQGGNTIYF. The complete variable domain, with remaining parts taken from reference TRBV5-6 and TRBJ1-3, reads DAGVTQSPTHLIKTRGQQVTLRCSPKSGHDTVSWYQQALGQGPQFIFQYYEEEERQRGNFPDRFSGHQFPNYSSELNVNALLLGDSALYLCASTKRQGGNTIYFGEGSWLTVV.

V usage is TRBV5-4 and J usage is TRBJ1-1; TRBD1 aligns across 9 bases. Per germline, CDR1 SGHNT and CDR2 YYREEE (reference sequence). The CDR3 consists of 14 residues. Germline trimming cut 4 bases from V and 3 bases from J; bases unmatched to any gene: 4. The CDR3 region has the DNA TGTGCCAGCAGCGCACAGGGGGCGTACACTGAAGCTTTCTTT. Its protein is CASSAQGAYTEAFF.

V and J are TRBV6-1 and TRBJ2-3; the D is unclear. Trimming took off 6 bases at V and 0 bases at J, with 10 bases between the two ends. This CDR3 spans 14 amino acids. CDR1 and CDR2 from the germline V gene are MNHNS and SASEGT. The CDR3 DNA reads TGTGCCAGCAGACTTTCCCTCAGCACAGATACGCAGTATTTT. It codes for CASRLSLSTDTQYF.

J is TRBJ2-1 and V is TRBV30; a weak D match, TRBD2 (5 bases). Germline values: CDR1 GTSNPN, CDR2 SVGIG (reference sequence). CDR3 length: 14 residues. Deletions cut 5 bases from V and 0 bases from J, with 11 bases between. This CDR3 reads CAWEDSSSYNEQFF. CDR3 coding DNA: TGTGCCTGGGAGGACTCTAGCTCCTACAATGAGCAGTTCTTC.

The V call is TRBV18, the J call TRBJ1-4, with D hard to call. This CDR3 region has 13 residues. V shed 6 bases and J shed 0 bases, with 5 bases lying between them. The germline V gene encodes CDR1 KGHSH and CDR2 LQKENI. CDR3 coding DNA: TGTGCCAGCTCGAGGGCAACTAATGAAAAACTGTTTTTT. Translation gives CASSRATNEKLFF.

For the CDR3, the DNA is TGTGCCAGTAGCAACGGGGGGTTGGGCACTGAAGCTTTCTTT. Translation gives CASSNGGLGTEAFF. The V call is TRBV19, the J call TRBJ1-1, with D possibly being TRBD1 (5 bases). Germline V CDR1 and CDR2: LNHDA, SQIVND (reference sequence). This CDR3 comprises 14 residues. The V end was cut by 6 bases, the J end by 4 bases, with 15 bases between.

The rearrangement joins TRBV5-5 to TRBJ2-6, with TRBD2 matching over 10 bases. The CDR3 sequence is 17 residues long. The germline gives CDR1 SGHKS, CDR2 YYEKEE (reference sequence). Trimming cost V 2 bases and J 0 bases; bases outside gene matches: 2. The CDR3 coding sequence is TGTGCCAGCAGCTTAGCGGGAGGGCCCTCTGGGGCCAACGTCCTGACTTTC. Encoded protein: CASSLAGGPSGANVLTF.

This chain joins TRBV29-1 and TRBJ2-1; 9 bases align to TRBD2. This CDR3 comprises 17 residues. V was pared by 0 bases and J by 2 bases, with 8 bases of the junction left unmatched. The germline V gene encodes CDR1 SQVTM and CDR2 ANQGSEA. Here the CDR3 reads CSVEDRGAGGAYNEQFF. Written as DNA, the CDR3 is TGCAGCGTTGAAGATCGGGGAGCGGGAGGAGCCTACAATGAGCAGTTCTTC.

This sequence joins TRBV10-3 and TRBJ2-7, with D perhaps matching TRBD2 (6 bases). Trimming shortened V by 2 bases and J by 2 bases, and 13 bases separated the two germline ends. Germline V CDR1 and CDR2: ENHRY, SYGVKD. The CDR3 has 15 amino acids. The CDR3 DNA sequence: TGTGCCATCAGTGAGGGGTCCGGGAGACCCTACGAGCAGTACTTC. This gives the protein CAISEGSGRPYEQYF.

This sequence joins TRBV5-1 and TRBJ2-2; 12 positions match TRBD2. Germline CDR1 SGHRS, CDR2 YFSETQ. V dropped 4 bases and J dropped 3; count of bases not matched to a gene: 4. This CDR3 is built from 16 residues. In DNA, the CDR3 is TGCGCCAGCAGCGTCGGACTAGCGGGGTACACCGGGGAGCTGTTTTTT. It is translated as CASSVGLAGYTGELFF.

This sequence joins TRBV19 and TRBJ2-3, with TRBD1 matching 9 bases. CDR1 LNHDA and CDR2 SQIVND come from the germline V gene (reference sequence). This CDR3 has 13 residues. V shed 6 bases and J 3 bases; nucleotides not matched to a gene: 1. CDR3 sequence reads: CASRDRGTDTQYF. CDR3 DNA: TGTGCCAGTAGAGACAGGGGGACAGATACGCAGTATTTT.

This rearrangement joins TRBV27 to TRBJ2-7; 7 bases agree with TRBD1. Germline-derived CDR1 and CDR2 are MNHEY and SMNVEV (reference sequence). V shed 6 bases and J 2 bases; nucleotides not matched to a gene: 7. The CDR3 covers 14 residues. The CDR3 loop reads CASRWDSFTYEQYF. DNA for the CDR3: TGTGCCAGCAGGTGGGACAGCTTTACCTACGAGCAGTACTTC.

The CDR3 region is CASRLGRGGEKLFF. The CDR3 region has the DNA TGTGCCAGCAGACTAGGACGAGGGGGTGAAAAACTGTTTTTT. The rearrangement uses TRBV28 and TRBJ1-4, with a tentative D call TRBD1 (6 bases). The germline V gene encodes CDR1 MDHEN and CDR2 SYDVKM. V lost 6 bases, J lost 7 bases, and 15 bases lay in between. The CDR3 contains 14 residues.

This sequence joins TRBV9 and TRBJ1-1, with D maybe TRBD1 (5 bases). V lost 4 bases and J lost 2, with 15 bases in between. Germline CDR1 is SGDLS and CDR2 is YYNGEE. The CDR3 runs 15 residues. Here the CDR3 DNA reads TGTGCCAGCAGCTCCCAGGGTAGTACTAACACTGAAGCTTTCTTT. Protein sequence: CASSSQGSTNTEAFF.

CDR3 nucleotide sequence: TGTGCCAGTAGTATAGGTCGTAACTATGGCTACACCTTC. This codes for CASSIGRNYGYTF. The chain joins TRBV19 to TRBJ1-2; no clear D gene. CDR1 is LNHDA, CDR2 SQIVND, per germline (reference sequence). The CDR3 is made up of 13 amino acids. Deletions cut 1 base from V and 1 base from J, with 4 bases between. The full variable domain, its missing parts supplied by reference TRBV19 and TRBJ1-2, is DGGITQSPKYLFRKEGQNVTLSCEQNLNHDAMYWYRQDPGQGLRLIYYSQIVNDFQKGDIAEGYSVSREKKESFPLTVTSAQKNPTAFYLCASSIGRNYGYTFGSGTRLTVV.

The CDR3 DNA sequence: TGTGCCAGCTCACGCCACAGGGCGGTACACACCGGGGAGCTGTTTTTT. Translating it yields CASSRHRAVHTGELFF. This chain joins TRBV18 and TRBJ2-2, with a weak D call TRBD1 (6 bases). This CDR3 has 16 amino acids. Germline loops: CDR1 KGHSH, CDR2 LQKENI. The V end was cut by 4 bases, the J end by 3 bases, with 15 bases between.

This chain connects TRBV5-1 to TRBJ1-6, with D possibly matching TRBD1 (6 bases). The V end lost 2 bases, the J end lost 5 bases, and 11 bases lay between the germline ends. Germline V CDR1 and CDR2: SGHRS, YFSETQ. The CDR3 is 15 amino acids. CDR3 residues: CASSLQGRDNSPLHF. The CDR3 DNA reads as TGCGCCAGCAGCTTACAGGGACGGGATAATTCACCCCTCCACTTT.

This chain uses TRBV4-1 with TRBJ2-2; perhaps TRBD2 as D (5 bases). Trimming took 2 bases from V and 0 from J, leaving 13 bases between them. This CDR3 spans 17 amino acids. The germline gives CDR1 MGHRA, CDR2 YSYEKL. For the CDR3, the DNA is TGCGCCAGCAGCCAACCCAGTAGCGACGCGAACACCGGGGAGCTGTTTTTT. It yields the protein CASSQPSSDANTGELFF.

This rearrangement joins TRBV27 to TRBJ2-7; 7 positions agree with TRBD2. J gave up 6 bases and V 4 bases, and 12 bases lay outside the gene matches. This CDR3 has 15 amino acids. The germline V gene encodes CDR1 MNHEY and CDR2 SMNVEV (reference sequence). CDR3 sequence: CASSSAGPYKAEQYF. In DNA form, the CDR3 reads TGTGCCAGCAGTTCAGCGGGACCATATAAAGCCGAGCAGTACTTC.